Shown below are 8 T cell receptor beta chains from a single sample sequenced in a study of blood T cells in healthy people across ages. Primers used in a second PCR of roughly 7 to 12 cycles were a sample-barcoded 5' primer and a J-beta primer mix. TCRdb used MiXCR to reprocess the 5' RACE reads, holding one entry per CDR3 protein. The sample lists over a million distinct CDR3 sequences, 20% to 25% occurring once. These data were also filed under a second study, of T cells of mothers and their children.

Sequenced material: blood. These receptors all come from a girl aged 2-15 years in good health.

A note on this clonotype: This may be a read error, as it is one base from a much larger clone. This chain joins TRBV7-9 and TRBJ2-1; D unclear. Germline loops: CDR1 SEHNR, CDR2 FQNEAQ (reference sequence). The CDR3 consists of 14 residues. V lost 2 bases to trimming and J lost 2 bases, with 7 bases between them. The CDR3 DNA follows: TGTGCCAGCAGCTTAATTAGCCCCTACAATGAGCAGTTCTTC. Amino acids: CASSLISPYNEQFF.

The V and J genes are TRBV6-5 and TRBJ2-3, with 10 bases matching TRBD1. CDR3 length: 18 amino acids. V shed 8 bases, J shed 5 bases, and the junction held 19 bases outside the gene matches. From germline, CDR1 is MNHEY and CDR2 SVGAGI. The CDR3 DNA sequence: TGTGCCAGCCTTACTATCATGGAGGCGGGACAGGGGTTAGATACGCAGTATTTT. Protein: CASLTIMEAGQGLDTQYF.

This clonotype was seen ten or more times. The junction and the germline gene differ at one end; a read error may be behind it. This rearrangement joins TRBV5-1 to TRBJ2-1; perhaps TRBD2 as D (5 bases). Germline V gives CDR1 SGHRS, CDR2 YFSETQ. This CDR3 is built from 13 residues. The CDR3 sequence: CASSPGTYNEQFF. The CDR3 DNA is TGTGCCAGCAGCCCCGGGACCTACAATGAGCAGTTCTTC.

This clonotype has a handful of counts. The rearrangement uses TRBV9 and TRBJ2-7; maybe TRBD2 (6 bases). Germline values: CDR1 SGDLS, CDR2 YYNGEE. The CDR3 sequence is 16 residues long. Trimming removed 3 bases from V and 5 bases from J, with 21 bases in between. The CDR3 here is CASSATTGQGGDEQYF. CDR3 sequence (DNA): TGTGCCAGCAGCGCCACGACCGGGCAGGGAGGCGACGAGCAGTACTTC.

The chain joins TRBV20-1 to TRBJ2-3; D remains unclear. The ends were cut back, 0 bases at V and 0 bases at J, with 10 bases in the middle. Germline CDR1 and CDR2: DFQATT and SNEGSKA (reference sequence). The CDR3 runs 15 residues. This CDR3 reads CSARDPASSTDTQYF. The CDR3 DNA sequence: TGCAGTGCTAGAGATCCGGCGTCAAGCACAGATACGCAGTATTTT.

The chain joins TRBV7-2 to TRBJ1-3; D not certain. The V gene's germline CDR1 is SGHTA and CDR2 FQGNSA. The CDR3 extends over 14 amino acids. Trimming removed 0 bases from V and 5 bases from J, with 8 bases in between. CDR3: CASSLAASRNTIYF. The CDR3 coding sequence is TGTGCCAGCAGCTTAGCTGCCAGTAGAAACACCATATATTTT.

The V gene is TRBV4-1, the J gene TRBJ1-6; a weak D match, TRBD1 (5 bases). This CDR3 has 16 amino acids. V lost 2 bases, J lost 6 bases, and 14 bases lay in between. Germline lookup yields CDR1 MGHRA and CDR2 YSYEKL. The CDR3 reads CASSQKPGNPNSPLHF. As DNA, the CDR3 is TGCGCCAGCAGCCAAAAGCCAGGGAACCCTAATTCACCCCTCCACTTT.

This clonotype was detected only once. J is TRBJ1-1 and V is TRBV9, with unresolved D. The germline V and J ends were trimmed by 4 bases and 12 bases, with 10 bases remaining between them. This CDR3 comprises 10 residues. Per the germline V gene, CDR1 is SGDLS and CDR2 is YYNGEE. The CDR3 nucleotides are TGTGCCAGCAGCCCCCAGGTACCTTTCTTT. Translating it yields CASSPQVPFF.